This TCR beta chain was sequenced in a study of CD8+ T cells in alopecia areata. RNA was extracted and reverse transcribed into cDNA as the sequencing template. The assay was immunoSEQ multiplex PCR, and TCRdb's table has in-frame clones only and misses some. The table lists about 140,000 clones, more than 55% of them singletons. This clone was observed a handful of times. The CDR3 has 12 residues. The ends were cut back, 5 bases at V and 4 bases at J, with 6 bases in the middle. Germline loops: CDR1 SEHNR, CDR2 FQNEAQ (reference sequence). This clonotype was sampled from a human donor in good health. The specimen sequenced was CD8+ T cells sorted from blood. The V gene is TRBV7-9, the J gene TRBJ2-1; no definite D call. CDR3 in amino acids: CASSPTYNEQFF. In nucleotides, the CDR3 is TGTGCCAGCAGCCCAACGTACAATGAGCAGTTCTTC. The variable domain in full, completed from reference TRBV7-9 and TRBJ2-1, reads DTGVSQNPRHKITKRGQNVTFRCDPISEHNRLYWYRQTLGQGPEFLTYFQNEAQLEKSRLLSDRFSAERPKGSFSTLEIQRTEQGDSAMYLCASSPTYNEQFFGPGTRLTVL.